This TCR beta chain was recovered during a study of T-cell reconstitution after alpha-beta-depleted transplantation in children. Overall study results and limits: As was reported, about two months after transplant, alpha-beta T cells came from several hundred expanded graft clones.

The TCRbeta library was prepared with unique molecular identifiers. TCRdb reprocessed the PCR reads via MiXCR and lists one record per CDR3 protein. The profile covers 250,000 to 300,000 distinct CDR3 sequences, with 11% appearing a single time and around 20% taken by the ten largest. The length of the CDR3 is 15 residues. V shed 3 bases, J shed 5 bases, and the junction held 6 bases outside the gene matches. This clonotype was counted ten times or more. Its specificity is not known. The sample consisted of peripheral blood, taken 180 days after TCRalphabeta/CD19-depleted stem cell transplant. The clonotype was recovered from a male patient between 2 and 15 years old who had a stem cell transplant for chronic granulomatous disease, so the T cells may come from the graft donor. V and J are TRBV12-3 or TRBV12-4 and TRBJ2-3; TRBD1 aligns across 9 bases. The CDR3 here is CASSFGDRVGDTQYF. The CDR3, as DNA: TGTGCCAGCAGTTTCGGGGACAGGGTTGGAGATACGCAGTATTTT.